The 29 T cell receptor beta chains listed next were all sequenced from one sample in a study of cytomegalovirus exposure and HLA in healthy donors. Generated by immunoSEQ multiplex PCR, the TCRdb table keeps only in-frame clones and is missing some. The sample carries more than 95,000 clones, roughly 87% recorded once. Source material: PBMCs. The receptors here all came from a woman aged 18-29 years in good health and CMV-seronegative.

The rearrangement links TRBV30 to TRBJ1-1; D call uncertain. Germline loops: CDR1 GTSNPN, CDR2 SVGIG (reference sequence). V lost 2 bases and J 6 bases, leaving 4 bases between the germline ends. The CDR3 has 10 amino acids. The CDR3 coding sequence is TGTGCCTGGAGTCAGGCTGAAGCTTTCTTT. This gives the protein CAWSQAEAFF.

V gene TRBV11-3 combines with J gene TRBJ2-1; TRBD2 aligns across 13 bases. CDR3 length: 16 amino acids. Germline V gene lookup returns CDR1 SGHNT and CDR2 YENEEA. V lost 3 bases and J lost 7; bases outside the gene matches: 6. CDR3 sequence reads: CASSLGLAGTPNEQFF. CDR3 DNA sequence: TGTGCCAGCAGCTTGGGACTAGCGGGAACCCCTAATGAGCAGTTCTTC.

The rearrangement uses TRBV6-6 and TRBJ1-1; no clear D. The CDR3 length is 15 residues. V was pared by 2 bases and J by 11 bases, with 21 bases between. Per germline, CDR1 MNHNY and CDR2 SVGAGI (reference sequence). DNA of the CDR3: TGTGCCAGCAGTTACGGAGGGCAGAAGCCTACCCTTGCTTTCTTT. Amino acid sequence: CASSYGGQKPTLAFF.

The chain combines TRBV2 with TRBJ1-2; D not resolved. The ends were cut back, 1 base at V and 7 bases at J, with 10 bases in the middle. The CDR3 has 13 residues. In germline, CDR1 is SNHLY, CDR2 FYNNEI. CDR3 DNA sequence: TGTGCCAGCAGTGAAGAAGTTATTAGTGGCTACACCTTC. Protein: CASSEEVISGYTF.

The chain is built from TRBV27 and TRBJ2-3, with TRBD2 matching over 11 bases. The CDR3 sequence is 17 residues long. With 6 bases clipped from V and 1 base from J, the junction kept 9 bases outside the gene matches. Germline V gene sequence: CDR1 MNHEY, CDR2 SMNVEV (reference sequence). CDR3 nucleotide sequence: TGTGCCAGCAGGTCAGGGACTAGCGGATTCGGCACAGATACGCAGTATTTT. This codes for CASRSGTSGFGTDTQYF.

V is TRBV27 and J is TRBJ2-2; 11 nucleotides line up with TRBD1. From germline, CDR1 is MNHEY and CDR2 SMNVEV (reference sequence). After removal of 5 bases from V and 4 bases from J, the junction contained 3 bases not matched to a gene. The CDR3 is 15 amino acids. This CDR3 is CASSGTGGVTGELFF. DNA of the CDR3: TGTGCCAGCAGTGGGACAGGGGGGGTCACCGGGGAGCTGTTTTTT.

This clone appeared a single time. The CDR3 is CASSPFYNQPQHF. The DNA of the CDR3 is TGTGCCAGCAGCCCCTTCTACAATCAGCCCCAGCATTTT. This chain links TRBV7-2 with TRBJ1-5; D gene ambiguous. CDR3 length: 13 residues. Deletions cut 5 bases from V and 3 bases from J, with 8 bases between. CDR1 is SGHTA and CDR2 is FQGNSA in the germline V gene.

The table lists this clone with a few counts. This chain connects TRBV7-9 to TRBJ1-5; no reliable D call. CDR1 is SEHNR and CDR2 is FQNEAQ in the germline V gene (reference sequence). The CDR3 covers 14 residues. The V gene lost 5 bases and the J gene lost 5 bases, with 13 bases spanning the gap. In nucleotides, the CDR3 is TGTGCCAGCAGCCCTCCGGGTGTGCATCAGCCCCAGCATTTT. Its protein product is CASSPPGVHQPQHF.

This chain connects TRBV6-5 to TRBJ2-2; TRBD2 agrees at 8 bases. This CDR3 is 16 amino acids long. The V segment lost 0 bases and the J segment 5 bases; nucleotides outside the gene matches: 5. The germline V gene has CDR1 MNHEY and CDR2 SVGAGI. The CDR3 is CASSYSLAGWTGELFF. In nucleotides, the CDR3 is TGTGCCAGCAGTTACTCGCTAGCGGGCTGGACCGGGGAGCTGTTTTTT.

The rearrangement uses TRBV6-1 and TRBJ2-7; 7 nucleotides line up with TRBD2. There are 14 residues in the CDR3. With V trimmed by 4 bases and J by 0 bases, 3 bases remained unmatched. From germline, CDR1 is MNHNS and CDR2 SASEGT. The CDR3 loop reads CASSGSSGSYEQYV. CDR3 nucleotide sequence: TGTGCCAGCAGTGGGTCTAGCGGCTCCTACGAGCAGTACGTC.

This clone was seen only once. The chain carries TRBV25-1 and TRBJ2-1; maybe TRBD2 (6 bases). The CDR3 contains 14 residues. The V end was cut by 4 bases, the J end by 8 bases, with 15 bases between. Germline-derived CDR1 and CDR2 are MGHDK and SYGVNS. The CDR3 nucleotides read TGTGCCAGCAGTGCCGGGACGGGGGTCGATGAGCAGTTCTTC. Its protein is CASSAGTGVDEQFF.

This chain uses TRBV9 with TRBJ2-7; 9 bases are shared with TRBD2. The junction had 11 bases not matched to a gene; V was cut back by 0 bases and J by 4 bases. This CDR3 has 17 residues. Germline CDR1 is SGDLS and CDR2 is YYNGEE. The CDR3 sequence is CASSVDRGAGGYYEQYF. The CDR3 DNA follows: TGTGCCAGCAGCGTAGATCGGGGTGCGGGAGGGTATTACGAGCAGTACTTC.

J is TRBJ1-1 and V is TRBV5-6; D is unclear. CDR1 and CDR2 from the germline V gene are SGHDT and YYEEEE. Trimming stripped 7 bases from V and 1 base from J, with 11 bases between. The CDR3 spans 13 residues. The CDR3: CASSPGGNTEAFF. DNA for the CDR3: TGTGCCAGCTCACCAGGAGGGAACACTGAAGCTTTCTTT.

The chain joins TRBV18 to TRBJ2-3; 9 bases align to TRBD2. Germline CDR1 KGHSH, CDR2 LQKENI. The CDR3 has 14 amino acids. J was trimmed by 0 bases and V by 8 bases; bases with no gene match: 3. The CDR3 nucleotides read TGTGCCAGCCGAACTAGCGGGAGCACAGATACGCAGTATTTT. Its translation is CASRTSGSTDTQYF.

This clone was seen once. This chain connects TRBV10-2 to TRBJ2-3; D unclear. The V gene lost 3 bases and the J gene lost 4 bases, with 5 bases spanning the gap. CDR3 length: 12 amino acids. CDR1 and CDR2 from the germline V gene are WSHSY and SAAADI. CDR3 sequence: CASSDRSDTQYF. The CDR3 nucleotides are TGCGCCAGCAGTGATCGTTCAGATACGCAGTATTTT.

CDR3 amino acids: CASSSGIGSNEQFF. DNA of the CDR3: TGTGCCAGCAGCTCAGGTATCGGGAGCAATGAGCAGTTCTTC. The chain employs TRBV11-2 and TRBJ2-1; D perhaps matches TRBD2 (6 bases). Germline-derived CDR1 and CDR2 are SGHAT and FQNNGV. This CDR3 is 14 amino acids long. Trimming shortened V by 4 bases and J by 6 bases, and 13 bases separated the two germline ends.

This clone has more than one count but fewer than ten. CDR3: CAWSVYGGQYYGYTF. The DNA of the CDR3 is TGTGCCTGGAGTGTATATGGGGGACAGTACTATGGCTACACCTTC. The chain couples TRBV30 to TRBJ1-2; 7 bases are a match to TRBD1. The CDR3 loop spans 15 amino acids. CDR1 is GTSNPN and CDR2 is SVGIG in the germline V gene (reference sequence). Germline trimming cut 0 bases from V and 3 bases from J; bases unmatched to any gene: 7. Combining the CDR3 with reference TRBV30 and TRBJ1-2 gives the whole variable domain SQTIHQWPATLVQPVGSPLSLECTVEGTSNPNLYWYRQAAGRGLQLLFYSVGIGQISSEVPQNLSASRPQDRQFILSSKKLLLSDSGFYLCAWSVYGGQYYGYTFGSGTRLTVV.

This clone was seen just once. The chain combines TRBV9 with TRBJ2-7; D might be TRBD1 (5 bases). The germline V gene has CDR1 SGDLS and CDR2 YYNGEE. Trimming shortened V by 3 bases and J by 3 bases, and 19 bases separated the two germline ends. The CDR3 loop spans 16 amino acids. CDR3 region: CASSAPGSRGHYEQYV. The CDR3 DNA sequence: TGTGCCAGCAGCGCCCCAGGGTCCCGTGGCCACTACGAGCAGTACGTC.

This chain uses TRBV18 with TRBJ1-5; D is undetermined. The V and J ends lost 3 bases and 5 bases respectively, with 11 bases between them. CDR1 and CDR2 from the germline V gene are KGHSH and LQKENI. The CDR3 extends over 14 amino acids. The DNA of the CDR3 is TGTGCCAGCTCACCCGGCGGGAACGATCAGCCCCAGCATTTT. Translating gives CASSPGGNDQPQHF. Using reference TRBV18 and TRBJ1-5 for the parts outside the CDR3, the full variable domain is NAGVMQNPRHLVRRRGQEARLRCSPMKGHSHVYWYRQLPEEGLKFMVYLQKENIIDESGMPKERFSAEFPKEGPSILRIQQVVRGDSAAYFCASSPGGNDQPQHFGDGTRLSIL.

The chain's CDR3 is CASRVLPGTGGAGNQPQHF. The CDR3 DNA sequence: TGTGCCAGCAGAGTCCTACCCGGGACAGGGGGCGCAGGCAATCAGCCCCAGCATTTT. V is TRBV7-7 and J is TRBJ1-5, with 12 bases lining up with TRBD1. Germline CDR1 SSHAT, CDR2 FNYEAQ (reference sequence). The CDR3 covers 19 residues. V trimming: 6 bases; J trimming: 2 bases; junction bases outside the gene matches: 14.

The chain uses TRBV25-1 and TRBJ1-1, with D tentatively TRBD1 (5 bases). This CDR3 is built from 13 residues. Trimming pared 10 bases from V and 6 bases from J, leaving 18 bases between. Germline V lookup: CDR1 MGHDK, CDR2 SYGVNS. The CDR3 loop is CATVIVEGAEAFF. CDR3 in DNA: TGTGCCACCGTTATCGTAGAAGGGGCTGAAGCTTTCTTT.

This CDR3 reads CASSQAGQGDGYTF. DNA of the CDR3: TGCGCCAGCAGCCAAGCGGGACAGGGGGACGGCTACACCTTC. The J gene is TRBJ1-2, the V gene TRBV5-1; TRBD1 agrees at 11 bases. The CDR3 has 14 residues. The junction had 7 bases not matched to a gene; V was cut back by 4 bases and J by 8 bases. Germline V gives CDR1 SGHRS, CDR2 YFSETQ.

The sample holds one count of this clone. V gene TRBV2 combines with J gene TRBJ2-5; 8 nucleotides align to TRBD2. CDR3 size: 14 residues. Per the germline V gene, CDR1 is SNHLY and CDR2 is FYNNEI. V lost 4 bases and J lost 4; bases outside the gene matches: 5. The CDR3 is CASSGSGGGETQYF. CDR3 nucleotides: TGTGCCAGCAGTGGGTCGGGAGGGGGAGAGACCCAGTACTTC.

CDR3 coding DNA: TGTGCCAGCAGTAGAGGGCCCGGGGAGCTGTTTTTT. Translated, it gives CASSRGPGELFF. The J gene is TRBJ2-2, the V gene TRBV9; possibly TRBD2 for D (5 bases). Trimming shortened V by 5 bases and J by 6 bases, and 8 bases separated the two germline ends. The CDR3 spans 12 residues. The V gene's germline CDR1 is SGDLS and CDR2 YYNGEE. Looking up the rest from reference TRBV9 and TRBJ2-2 gives the full variable domain: DSGVTQTPKHLITATGQRVTLRCSPRSGDLSVYWYQQSLDQGLQFLIQYYNGEERAKGNILERFSAQQFPDLHSELNLSSLELGDSALYFCASSRGPGELFFGEGSRLTVL.

The rearrangement joins TRBV27 to TRBJ2-1; D might be TRBD2 (6 bases). This CDR3 comprises 14 residues. From germline, CDR1 is MNHEY and CDR2 SMNVEV (reference sequence). Trimming took off 2 bases at V and 3 bases at J, with 8 bases between the two ends. The CDR3 region is CASSLGDFYNEQFF. Here the CDR3 DNA reads TGTGCCAGCAGTTTAGGGGACTTCTACAATGAGCAGTTCTTC.

The chain carries TRBV11-3 and TRBJ2-5; 11 nucleotides line up with TRBD2. After removal of 3 bases from V and 5 bases from J, the junction contained 5 bases not matched to a gene. The CDR3 sequence is 15 residues long. The V gene's germline CDR1 is SGHNT and CDR2 YENEEA. CDR3 sequence reads: CASSFTSGSWETQYF. The CDR3 coding sequence is TGTGCCAGCAGCTTTACTAGCGGGAGTTGGGAGACCCAGTACTTC.

The rearrangement links TRBV29-1 to TRBJ1-5; 12 bases agree with TRBD1. The trim removed 3 bases at V and 8 bases at J, leaving 2 bases unmatched. The CDR3 is 13 amino acids. Germline CDR1 SQVTM, CDR2 ANQGSEA. Here the CDR3 reads CSVEGTGGEPQHF. CDR3 DNA: TGCAGCGTTGAGGGGACAGGGGGCGAGCCCCAGCATTTT.

The V and J genes are TRBV6-5 and TRBJ1-4; the match to TRBD1 covers 10 bases. CDR3 length: 14 residues. V lost 9 bases to trimming and J lost 6 bases; unmatched junction nucleotides: 7. Per the germline V gene, CDR1 is MNHEY and CDR2 is SVGAGI. As DNA, the CDR3 is TGTGCCAGTTCGCTGACAGGGGGCCATGAAAAACTGTTTTTT. Amino acids: CASSLTGGHEKLFF.

This clone was found a few times. This chain links TRBV2 with TRBJ1-2; 8 bases are shared with TRBD1. Germline V gene lookup returns CDR1 SNHLY and CDR2 FYNNEI. The CDR3 spans 13 residues. The V gene end was trimmed by 5 bases and the J gene end by 6 bases; junction bases not matched to a gene: 5. CDR3 coding DNA: TGTGCCAGCAGTCCTCAGGGGGCTGATGGCTACACCTTC. Residues: CASSPQGADGYTF.